This T cell receptor (beta chain) comes out of a study of blood T cell repertoires in COVID-19. Sequencing was performed with immunoSEQ multiplex PCR; in TCRdb, only in-frame clones are kept and a portion is missing. Of almost 250,000 clones listed, around 89% are singletons. Sequencing was performed on PBMCs or T cells enriched from blood (not recorded which). This TCR was sampled from a young woman who had recovered from COVID-19.

Here the CDR3 reads CASSEYGQGARPQHF. CDR3 nucleotides: TGTGCCAGCAGTGAATACGGTCAGGGGGCGAGACCCCAGCATTTT. The J gene is TRBJ1-5, the V gene TRBV6-1; 8 bases are a match to TRBD1. V lost 2 bases and J lost 10; bases outside the gene matches: 10. The CDR3 has 15 amino acids. Germline lookup yields CDR1 MNHNS and CDR2 SASEGT.